A single sample gave rise to the 26 T cell receptor beta chains below, sequenced in a study of shared clonotypes between healthy human individuals (dated by TCRdb to about 2020). CD8 naive samples were obtained by positive selection for CCR7 among CD45RO-negative cells, yielding a CD45RA+CCR7+ population from which TemRA cells were excluded. The receptor library was made with the immunoSEQ multiplex PCR assay. TCRdb took over this immuneACCESS table, retaining in-frame rearrangements with V and J assigned. Such tables are incomplete; in checked studies, under half of the missing clones stem from an unresolved V gene, and the remainder is unexplained. This sample gives 550,000 to 650,000 clones in total; about 95% of them show up just once. The leading ten clones occupy 0.11% of the sample. Input material: naive CD8+ T cells sorted from blood. This sample's cell subset or site label indicates: CD45RA+CCR7+. These receptor sequences come from a woman in her 30s in good health.

This chain's CDR3 is CASSDPKSGLHGELFF. The CDR3 DNA sequence: TGTGCCAGCAGTGATCCTAAATCGGGTCTTCACGGGGAGCTGTTTTTT. The chain has TRBV6-1 and TRBJ2-2; D remains ambiguous. Germline lookup yields CDR1 MNHNS and CDR2 SASEGT. With 3 bases removed from V and 7 bases from J, the gap between germline ends came to 18 bases. The CDR3 is 16 amino acids.

The rearrangement links TRBV6-6 to TRBJ2-5; D uncertain. V gave up 0 bases and J gave up 0 bases, with 8 bases separating them. Germline V CDR1 and CDR2: MNHNY, SVGAGI (reference sequence). The CDR3 runs 15 residues. This chain's CDR3 is CASSYSGNYQETQYF. As DNA, the CDR3 is TGTGCCAGCAGTTACTCGGGCAATTACCAAGAGACCCAGTACTTC.

The chain couples TRBV28 to TRBJ2-7; 8 bases map to TRBD1. The CDR3 runs to 16 residues. Germline loops: CDR1 MDHEN, CDR2 SYDVKM. After removal of 5 bases from V and 0 bases from J, the junction contained 9 bases not matched to a gene. CDR3 sequence (DNA): TGTGCCAGCAGTCTAATGGACAGGGCCAGCTCCTACGAGCAGTACTTC. This sequence encodes CASSLMDRASSYEQYF.

This chain connects TRBV19 to TRBJ2-3; TRBD1 agrees at 7 bases. Trimming removed 8 bases from V and 1 base from J; junction bases left unmatched: 3. Germline CDR1 reads LNHDA; CDR2 reads SQIVND (reference sequence). This CDR3 comprises 13 residues. The CDR3 is CASAGQGTDTQYF. The CDR3 nucleotides read TGTGCCAGTGCTGGACAGGGCACAGATACGCAGTATTTT.

This chain's CDR3 is CASSTYRALNTEAFF. CDR3 nucleotides: TGCGCCAGCAGCACCTACCGGGCCCTGAACACTGAAGCTTTCTTT. The chain recombines TRBV5-1 with TRBJ1-1; unclear D gene. Germline lookup yields CDR1 SGHRS and CDR2 YFSETQ. Trimming took off 4 bases at V and 0 bases at J, with 13 bases between the two ends. The CDR3 spans 15 residues.

The chain joins TRBV6-1 to TRBJ2-3; D perhaps matches TRBD1 (6 bases). The CDR3 is 16 residues long. Looked up from germline, CDR1 is MNHNS and CDR2 is SASEGT. Deletions cut 4 bases from V and 0 bases from J, with 14 bases between. As DNA, the CDR3 is TGTGCCAGCAGTGCCTTTACGGGGACAAGCACAGATACGCAGTATTTT. Its protein product is CASSAFTGTSTDTQYF.

The J gene is TRBJ2-7, the V gene TRBV7-8; TRBD2 matches at 8 bases. V dropped 1 base and J dropped 9; count of bases not matched to a gene: 11. Germline CDR1 is SGHVS and CDR2 is FQNEAQ. The CDR3 consists of 15 residues. This chain's CDR3 is CASSLGTGGPPGQYF. CDR3 sequence (DNA): TGTGCCAGCAGCTTAGGGACGGGAGGGCCCCCCGGGCAGTACTTC.

CDR3 residues: CAWSVWDLSNEQFF. Written as DNA, the CDR3 is TGTGCCTGGAGTGTATGGGACCTGTCCAATGAGCAGTTCTTC. The chain is built from TRBV30 and TRBJ2-1; D possibly matches TRBD1 or TRBD2 (5 bases each). The CDR3 totals 14 residues. Trimming pared 0 bases from V and 6 bases from J, leaving 12 bases between. CDR1 is GTSNPN, CDR2 SVGIG, per germline (reference sequence).

The gene calls are TRBV28 and TRBJ2-5; possible D gene TRBD2, 5 bases. Germline-derived CDR1 and CDR2 are MDHEN and SYDVKM. This CDR3 comprises 14 residues. Trimming stripped 2 bases from V and 7 bases from J, with 14 bases between. CDR3 in amino acids: CASSLLPGDGTQYF. CDR3 sequence (DNA): TGTGCCAGCAGTTTACTCCCCGGGGATGGGACCCAGTACTTC.

This chain uses TRBV29-1 with TRBJ1-2, with D perhaps TRBD1 (6 bases). Trimming removed 3 bases from V and 1 base from J, with 15 bases in between. Germline-derived CDR1 and CDR2 are SQVTM and ANQGSEA. CDR3 length: 15 amino acids. The CDR3 DNA follows: TGCAGCGTTGAGGAGGACAGAATTGGTAACTATGGCTACACCTTC. It encodes CSVEEDRIGNYGYTF.

The rearrangement uses TRBV11-3 and TRBJ2-2; 8 bases are shared with TRBD2. V lost 5 bases, J lost 7 bases, and 18 bases stayed unmatched. The CDR3 length is 18 residues. Germline V gene lookup returns CDR1 SGHNT and CDR2 YENEEA. CDR3 in DNA: TGTGCCAGCAGCCCGGGGATACTTAGCGGGATGTTCGACGGGGAGCTGTTTTTT. Translating it yields CASSPGILSGMFDGELFF.

The chain employs TRBV6-1 and TRBJ2-7; tentative D call: TRBD1 (5 bases). The germline gives CDR1 MNHNS, CDR2 SASEGT. This CDR3 comprises 12 residues. V dropped 4 bases and J dropped 3 bases, with 7 bases sitting between them. The DNA of the CDR3 is TGTGCCAGCAGTGTTAGGGGCTACGAGCAGTACTTC. As protein: CASSVRGYEQYF.

This clone came up once. The chain recombines TRBV5-4 with TRBJ2-1; D not resolved. This CDR3 spans 12 amino acids. V lost 0 bases and J lost 10, with 8 bases in between. CDR1 is SGHNT and CDR2 is YYREEE in the germline V gene (reference sequence). CDR3 loop: CASSLDLREQFF. The CDR3 nucleotides read TGTGCCAGCAGCTTGGACCTAAGGGAGCAGTTCTTC.

This chain connects TRBV7-9 to TRBJ2-7, with D possibly being TRBD2 (6 bases). CDR3 length: 14 residues. Deletions cut 5 bases from V and 4 bases from J, with 15 bases between. Germline loops: CDR1 SEHNR, CDR2 FQNEAQ (reference sequence). The CDR3 spells CASSAEGGVYEQYF. CDR3 sequence (DNA): TGTGCCAGCAGCGCGGAGGGTGGGGTGTACGAGCAGTACTTC. The full variable domain, its missing parts supplied by reference TRBV7-9 and TRBJ2-7, is DTGVSQNPRHKITKRGQNVTFRCDPISEHNRLYWYRQTLGQGPEFLTYFQNEAQLEKSRLLSDRFSAERPKGSFSTLEIQRTEQGDSAMYLCASSAEGGVYEQYFGPGTRLTVT.

The gene calls are TRBV15 and TRBJ2-7; D perhaps matches TRBD1 (6 bases). Trimming removed 2 bases at V and 1 base at J, with 12 bases between. This CDR3 spans 15 amino acids. From germline, CDR1 is LNHNV and CDR2 YYDKDF (reference sequence). CDR3 region: CATSRPSDSSYEQYF. CDR3 sequence (DNA): TGTGCCACCAGCAGACCTTCGGACAGTTCCTACGAGCAGTACTTC. The full variable domain, its missing parts supplied by reference TRBV15 and TRBJ2-7, is DAMVIQNPRYQVTQFGKPVTLSCSQTLNHNVMYWYQQKSSQAPKLLFHYYDKDFNNEADTPDNFQSRRPNTSFCFLDIRSPGLGDTAMYLCATSRPSDSSYEQYFGPGTRLTVT.

Comment on this clone: The junction departs from the called germline gene at one end, perhaps through a read error. CDR3 amino acids: CSARNIGELFF. The DNA for the CDR3 is TGCAGTGCTAGAAACATCGGGGAGCTGTTTTTT. The J gene is TRBJ2-2, the V gene TRBV20-1; D gene uncertain. This CDR3 comprises 11 residues. Looked up from germline, CDR1 is DFQATT and CDR2 is SNEGSKA (reference sequence).

This chain joins TRBV13 and TRBJ2-7; TRBD1 aligns across 8 bases. Trimming at V came to 5 bases and at J to 3 bases, leaving 3 bases not matched to a gene. This CDR3 comprises 13 residues. Germline assignment: CDR1 PRHDT and CDR2 FYEKMQ (reference sequence). As DNA, the CDR3 is TGTGCCAGCAGCCAAGGACAGGGCTACGAGCAGTACTTC. This encodes CASSQGQGYEQYF.

The V call is TRBV19, the J call TRBJ2-1, with 8 bases fitting TRBD1. From germline, CDR1 is LNHDA and CDR2 SQIVND (reference sequence). The CDR3 totals 14 residues. V was clipped by 5 bases and J by 7 bases; unmatched bases: 7. The CDR3 loop reads CASSLHRGRNEQFF. The CDR3 DNA follows: TGTGCCAGTAGTCTGCACAGGGGGAGGAATGAGCAGTTCTTC. Using reference TRBV19 and TRBJ2-1 for the parts outside the CDR3, the full variable domain is DGGITQSPKYLFRKEGQNVTLSCEQNLNHDAMYWYRQDPGQGLRLIYYSQIVNDFQKGDIAEGYSVSREKKESFPLTVTSAQKNPTAFYLCASSLHRGRNEQFFGPGTRLTVL.

This clone showed up just once. J is TRBJ2-1 and V is TRBV7-8; no definite D call. V lost 0 bases to trimming and J lost 0 bases, with 12 bases between them. This CDR3 region has 17 residues. Per germline, CDR1 SGHVS and CDR2 FQNEAQ. The CDR3 sequence: CASSLAGVAGSYNEQFF. DNA for the CDR3: TGTGCCAGCAGCTTAGCTGGGGTGGCTGGCTCCTACAATGAGCAGTTCTTC.

The chain couples TRBV11-2 to TRBJ2-7, with 7 nucleotides matching TRBD2. CDR3 size: 15 residues. The germline V gene has CDR1 SGHAT and CDR2 FQNNGV. V was clipped by 1 base and J by 5 bases; unmatched bases: 8. The CDR3 DNA follows: TGTGCCAGCAGCTTAGGGGCGGGAGAATTAAACGAGCAGTACTTC. It yields the protein CASSLGAGELNEQYF.

The rearrangement joins TRBV7-9 to TRBJ2-7; D is ambiguous. The CDR3 length is 13 residues. V lost 1 base to trimming and J lost 7 bases, with 11 bases between them. The germline V gene has CDR1 SEHNR and CDR2 FQNEAQ (reference sequence). CDR3 protein: CASSLGVPGEQYF. DNA for the CDR3: TGTGCCAGCAGCTTAGGAGTCCCCGGGGAGCAGTACTTC.

The V gene is TRBV5-6, the J gene TRBJ2-3, with D perhaps TRBD2 (6 bases). V was shortened by 7 bases and J by 3 bases, with 18 bases between the two germline ends. CDR3 length: 15 amino acids. Germline CDR1 is SGHDT and CDR2 is YYEEEE. CDR3 amino acids: CASSRGASETDTQYF. CDR3 bases: TGTGCCAGCTCTCGAGGGGCTAGCGAAACAGATACGCAGTATTTT. Looking up the rest from reference TRBV5-6 and TRBJ2-3 gives the full variable domain: DAGVTQSPTHLIKTRGQQVTLRCSPKSGHDTVSWYQQALGQGPQFIFQYYEEEERQRGNFPDRFSGHQFPNYSSELNVNALLLGDSALYLCASSRGASETDTQYFGPGTRLTVL.

The V and J genes are TRBV29-1 and TRBJ2-7, with D possibly being TRBD2 (6 bases). V was clipped by 6 bases and J by 6 bases, with 15 bases between them. This CDR3 region has 12 residues. Germline V gives CDR1 SQVTM, CDR2 ANQGSEA. This chain's CDR3 is CSVEGLESEQYF. As DNA, the CDR3 is TGCAGCGTGGAGGGCTTGGAAAGCGAGCAGTACTTC.

Here the CDR3 reads CASSSGGGNQPQHF. Written as DNA, the CDR3 is TGTGCCAGCAGCTCAGGGGGCGGCAATCAGCCCCAGCATTTT. The rearrangement uses TRBV7-9 and TRBJ1-5, with TRBD1 matching over 8 bases. V was pared by 4 bases and J by 2 bases, with 1 base of the junction left unmatched. This CDR3 comprises 14 residues. Germline V gene sequence: CDR1 SEHNR, CDR2 FQNEAQ (reference sequence).

Details on this clone: The same CDR3 arises from other DNA sequences in this sample as well. This sequence joins TRBV27 and TRBJ2-1; 14 nucleotides align to TRBD2. Germline CDR1 MNHEY, CDR2 SMNVEV (reference sequence). J gave up 9 bases and V 5 bases, and 6 bases lay outside the gene matches. The CDR3 runs 15 residues. The CDR3 DNA is TGTGCCAGCAGTCCAGGGACTAGCGGGAGTAGTGAGCAGTTCTTC. Its translation is CASSPGTSGSSEQFF.

As for this clone: This specimen includes other DNA sequences encoding the same CDR3. The chain is built from TRBV15 and TRBJ2-7; D is possibly TRBD1 (6 bases). The V and J ends lost 0 bases and 0 bases respectively, with 9 bases between them. Per germline, CDR1 LNHNV and CDR2 YYDKDF (reference sequence). The CDR3 sequence is 15 residues long. CDR3 in DNA: TGTGCCACCAGCAGAGATTTAGGGGGCTCCTACGAGCAGTACTTC. Protein product: CATSRDLGGSYEQYF.